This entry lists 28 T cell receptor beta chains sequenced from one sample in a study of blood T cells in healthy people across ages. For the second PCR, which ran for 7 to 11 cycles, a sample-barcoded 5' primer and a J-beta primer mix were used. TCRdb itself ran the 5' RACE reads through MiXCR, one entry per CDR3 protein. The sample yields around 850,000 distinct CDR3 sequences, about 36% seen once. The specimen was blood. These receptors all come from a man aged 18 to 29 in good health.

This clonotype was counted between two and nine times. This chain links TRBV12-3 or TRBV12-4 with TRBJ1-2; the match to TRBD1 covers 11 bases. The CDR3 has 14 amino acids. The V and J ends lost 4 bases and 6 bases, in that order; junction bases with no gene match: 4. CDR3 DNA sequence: TGTGCCAGCAGTTCAGGACAGGGGGCGCATGGCTACACCTTC. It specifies CASSSGQGAHGYTF.

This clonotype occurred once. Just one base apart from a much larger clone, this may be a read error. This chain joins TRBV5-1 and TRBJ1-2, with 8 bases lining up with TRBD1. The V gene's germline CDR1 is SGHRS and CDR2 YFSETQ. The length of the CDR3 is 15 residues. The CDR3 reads CASSRGQALNYSYTF. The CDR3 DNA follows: TGCGCCAGCAGCAGGGGACAGGCACTTAACTATAGCTACACCTTC.

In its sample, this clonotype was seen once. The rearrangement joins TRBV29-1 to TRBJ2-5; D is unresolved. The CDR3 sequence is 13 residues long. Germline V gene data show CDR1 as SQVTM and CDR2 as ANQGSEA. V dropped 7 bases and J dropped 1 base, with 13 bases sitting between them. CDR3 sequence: CSGGRKSQETQYF. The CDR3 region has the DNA TGCAGCGGAGGACGGAAGAGCCAAGAGACCCAGTACTTC.

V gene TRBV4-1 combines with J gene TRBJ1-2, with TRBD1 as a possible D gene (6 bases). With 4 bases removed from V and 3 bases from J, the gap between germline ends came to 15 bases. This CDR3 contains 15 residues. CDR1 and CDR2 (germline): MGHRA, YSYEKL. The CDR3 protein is CASSLAGEPHYGYTF. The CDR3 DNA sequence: TGCGCCAGCAGCCTAGCAGGGGAGCCCCACTATGGCTACACCTTC.

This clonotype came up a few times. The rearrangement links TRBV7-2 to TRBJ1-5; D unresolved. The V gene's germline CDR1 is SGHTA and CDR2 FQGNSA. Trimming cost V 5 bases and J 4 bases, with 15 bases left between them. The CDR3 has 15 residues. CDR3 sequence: CASSPQDGLNQPQHF. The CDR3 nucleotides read TGTGCCAGCAGCCCCCAGGACGGCCTGAATCAGCCCCAGCATTTT.

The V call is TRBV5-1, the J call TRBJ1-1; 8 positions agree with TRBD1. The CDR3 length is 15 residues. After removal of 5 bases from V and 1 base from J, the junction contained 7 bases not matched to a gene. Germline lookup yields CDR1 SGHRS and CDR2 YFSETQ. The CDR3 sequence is CASRPGQGENTEAFF. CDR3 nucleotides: TGCGCCAGCAGACCTGGACAGGGTGAGAACACTGAAGCTTTCTTT.

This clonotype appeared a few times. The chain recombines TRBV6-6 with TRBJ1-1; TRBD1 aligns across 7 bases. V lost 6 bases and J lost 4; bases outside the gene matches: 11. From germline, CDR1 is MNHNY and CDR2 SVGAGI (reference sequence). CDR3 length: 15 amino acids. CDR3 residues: CASSQGGRESTEAFF. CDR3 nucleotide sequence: TGTGCCAGCAGCCAGGGGGGGAGGGAATCCACTGAAGCTTTCTTT.

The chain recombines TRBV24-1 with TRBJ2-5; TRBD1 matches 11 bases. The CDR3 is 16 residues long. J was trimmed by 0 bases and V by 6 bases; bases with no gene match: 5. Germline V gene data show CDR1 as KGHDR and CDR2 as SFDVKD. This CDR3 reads CATSKGTGGDQETQYF. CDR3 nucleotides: TGTGCCACCAGTAAAGGGACAGGGGGAGACCAAGAGACCCAGTACTTC.

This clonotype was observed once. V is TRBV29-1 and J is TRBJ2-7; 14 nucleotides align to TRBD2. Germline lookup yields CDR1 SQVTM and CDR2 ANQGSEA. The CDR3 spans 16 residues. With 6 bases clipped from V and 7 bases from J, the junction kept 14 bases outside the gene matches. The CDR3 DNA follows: TGCAGCGTCGCCAGGACTAGCGGGGGGACCTACAATGAGCAGTACTTC. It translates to CSVARTSGGTYNEQYF.

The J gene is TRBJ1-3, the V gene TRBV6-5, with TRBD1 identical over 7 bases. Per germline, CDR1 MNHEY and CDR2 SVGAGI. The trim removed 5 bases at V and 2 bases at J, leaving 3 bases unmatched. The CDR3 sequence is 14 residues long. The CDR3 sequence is CASSETGPGNTIYF. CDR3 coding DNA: TGTGCCAGCAGTGAGACAGGGCCTGGAAACACCATATATTTT.

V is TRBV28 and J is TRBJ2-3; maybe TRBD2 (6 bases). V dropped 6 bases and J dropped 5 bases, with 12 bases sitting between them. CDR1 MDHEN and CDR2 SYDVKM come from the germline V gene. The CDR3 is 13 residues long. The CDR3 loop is CASSLGTRDTQYF. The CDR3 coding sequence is TGTGCCAGCAGCCTTGGGACTCGAGATACGCAGTATTTT.

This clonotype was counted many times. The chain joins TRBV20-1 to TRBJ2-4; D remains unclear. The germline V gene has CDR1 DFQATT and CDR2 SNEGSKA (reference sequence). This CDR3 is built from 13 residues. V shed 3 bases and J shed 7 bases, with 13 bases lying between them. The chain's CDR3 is CSASDGNRNIQYF. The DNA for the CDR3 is TGCAGTGCTAGCGACGGAAACCGGAACATTCAGTACTTC.

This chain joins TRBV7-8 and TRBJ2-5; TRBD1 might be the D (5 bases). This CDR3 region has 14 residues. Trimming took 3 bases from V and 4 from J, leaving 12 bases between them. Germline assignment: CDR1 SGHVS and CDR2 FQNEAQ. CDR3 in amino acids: CASSFDSVGETQYF. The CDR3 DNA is TGTGCCAGCAGCTTTGACAGCGTGGGAGAGACCCAGTACTTC.

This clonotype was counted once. The CDR3 bases are TGCAGTGCTAGAGGTGCGAGACCGCTTAATGAAAAACTGTTTTTT. This codes for CSARGARPLNEKLFF. J is TRBJ1-4 and V is TRBV20-1; D uncertain. The CDR3 has 15 residues. CDR1 and CDR2 (germline): DFQATT, SNEGSKA (reference sequence). Trimming cost V 1 base and J 4 bases, with 13 bases left between them.

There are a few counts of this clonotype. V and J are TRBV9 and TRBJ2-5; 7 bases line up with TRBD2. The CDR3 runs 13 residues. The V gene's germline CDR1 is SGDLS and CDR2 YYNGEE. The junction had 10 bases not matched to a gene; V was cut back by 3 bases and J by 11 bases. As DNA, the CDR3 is TGTGCCAGCAGCGCGGGGGGTGGTAATGAGCAGTACTTC. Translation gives CASSAGGGNEQYF.

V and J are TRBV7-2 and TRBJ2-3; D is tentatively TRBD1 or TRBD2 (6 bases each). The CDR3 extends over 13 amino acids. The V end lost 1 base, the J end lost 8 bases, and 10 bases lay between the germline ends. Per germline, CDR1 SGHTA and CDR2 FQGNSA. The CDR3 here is CASSLEGGGTQYF. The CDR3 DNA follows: TGTGCCAGCAGCTTAGAGGGGGGTGGTACGCAGTATTTT. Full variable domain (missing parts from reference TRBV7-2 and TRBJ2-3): GAGVSQSPSNKVTEKGKDVELRCDPISGHTALYWYRQSLGQGLEFLIYFQGNSAPDKSGLPSDRFSAERTGGSVSTLTIQRTQQEDSAVYLCASSLEGGGTQYFGPGTRLTVL.

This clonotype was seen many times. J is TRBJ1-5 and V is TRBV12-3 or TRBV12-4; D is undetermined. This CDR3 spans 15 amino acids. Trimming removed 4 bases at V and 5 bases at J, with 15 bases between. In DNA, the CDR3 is TGTGCCAGCAGTTCCGACCCTACGCGGGATCAGCCCCAGCATTTT. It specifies CASSSDPTRDQPQHF.

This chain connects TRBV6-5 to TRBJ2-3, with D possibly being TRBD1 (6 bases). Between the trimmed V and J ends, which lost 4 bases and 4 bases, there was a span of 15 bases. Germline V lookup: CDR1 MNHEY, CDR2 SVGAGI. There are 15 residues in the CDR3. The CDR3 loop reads CASSSPGGPADTQYF. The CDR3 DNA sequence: TGTGCCAGCAGTTCCCCTGGGGGCCCGGCAGATACGCAGTATTTT.

The CDR3 protein is CASSYPGLLDTQYF. CDR3 nucleotides: TGTGCCAGCAGTTACCCTGGACTACTAGATACGCAGTATTTT. The gene calls are TRBV6-2 or TRBV6-3 and TRBJ2-3; TRBD2 might be the D (6 bases). Germline CDR1 reads MNHEY; CDR2 reads SVGEGT. The CDR3 extends over 14 amino acids. Trimming pared 2 bases from V and 5 bases from J, leaving 11 bases between.

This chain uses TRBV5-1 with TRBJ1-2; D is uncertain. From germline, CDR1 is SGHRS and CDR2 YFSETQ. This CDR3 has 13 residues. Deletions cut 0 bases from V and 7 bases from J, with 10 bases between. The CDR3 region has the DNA TGCGCCAGCAGCTTGGACGGGCTGCGTGGCTACACCTTC. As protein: CASSLDGLRGYTF.

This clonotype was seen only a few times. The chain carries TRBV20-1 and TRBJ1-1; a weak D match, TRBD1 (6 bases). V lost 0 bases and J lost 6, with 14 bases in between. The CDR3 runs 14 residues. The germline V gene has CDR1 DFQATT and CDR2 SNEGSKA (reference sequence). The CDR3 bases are TGCAGTGCTAGAGAACCGGGGGGGCGGCCTGAAGCTTTCTTT. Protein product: CSAREPGGRPEAFF.

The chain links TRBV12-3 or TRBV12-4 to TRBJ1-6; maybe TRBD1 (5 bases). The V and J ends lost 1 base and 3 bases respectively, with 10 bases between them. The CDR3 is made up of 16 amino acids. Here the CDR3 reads CASSLGARVYNSPLHF. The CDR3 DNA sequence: TGTGCCAGCAGTTTAGGGGCCAGGGTCTATAATTCACCCCTCCACTTT.

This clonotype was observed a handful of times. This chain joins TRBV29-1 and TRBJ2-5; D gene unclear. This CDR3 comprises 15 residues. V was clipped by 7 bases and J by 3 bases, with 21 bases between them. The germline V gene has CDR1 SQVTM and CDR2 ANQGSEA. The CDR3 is CSAYPGGNAKETQYF. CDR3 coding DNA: TGCAGCGCCTACCCGGGTGGAAACGCCAAAGAGACCCAGTACTTC.

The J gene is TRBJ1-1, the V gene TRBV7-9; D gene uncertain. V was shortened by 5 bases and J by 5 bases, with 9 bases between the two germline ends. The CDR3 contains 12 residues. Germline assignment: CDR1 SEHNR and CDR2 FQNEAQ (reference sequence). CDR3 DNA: TGTGCCAGCAGCCTATCGGATACTGAAGCTTTCTTT. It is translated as CASSLSDTEAFF.

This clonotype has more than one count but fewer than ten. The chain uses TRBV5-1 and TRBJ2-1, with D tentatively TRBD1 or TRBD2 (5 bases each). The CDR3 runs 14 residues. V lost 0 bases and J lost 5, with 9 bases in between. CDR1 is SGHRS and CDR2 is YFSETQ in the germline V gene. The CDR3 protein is CASSLGDPDNEQFF. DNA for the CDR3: TGCGCCAGCAGCTTGGGGGACCCAGACAATGAGCAGTTCTTC.

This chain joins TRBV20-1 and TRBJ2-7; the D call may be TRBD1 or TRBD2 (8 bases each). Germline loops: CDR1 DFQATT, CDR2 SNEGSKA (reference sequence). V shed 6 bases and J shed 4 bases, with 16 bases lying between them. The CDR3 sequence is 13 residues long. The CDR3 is CSARGRGAYEQYF. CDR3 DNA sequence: TGCAGTGCCAGGGGGCGGGGGGCTTACGAGCAGTACTTC.

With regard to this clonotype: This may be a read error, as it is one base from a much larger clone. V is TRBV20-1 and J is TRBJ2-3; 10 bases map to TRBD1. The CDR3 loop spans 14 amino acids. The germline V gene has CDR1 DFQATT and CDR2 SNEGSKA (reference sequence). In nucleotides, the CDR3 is TGCAGTGCTAGGGACAGGGGGTACGCAGATGCGCAGTATTTT. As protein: CSARDRGYADAQYF.

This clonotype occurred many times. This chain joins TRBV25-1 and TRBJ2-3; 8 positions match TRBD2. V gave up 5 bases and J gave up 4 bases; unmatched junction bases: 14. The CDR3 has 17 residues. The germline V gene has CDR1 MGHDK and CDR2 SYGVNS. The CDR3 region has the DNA TGTGCCAGCAGTCTCACAGGTGGACTAGCTTCCCCAGATACGCAGTATTTT. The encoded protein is CASSLTGGLASPDTQYF.